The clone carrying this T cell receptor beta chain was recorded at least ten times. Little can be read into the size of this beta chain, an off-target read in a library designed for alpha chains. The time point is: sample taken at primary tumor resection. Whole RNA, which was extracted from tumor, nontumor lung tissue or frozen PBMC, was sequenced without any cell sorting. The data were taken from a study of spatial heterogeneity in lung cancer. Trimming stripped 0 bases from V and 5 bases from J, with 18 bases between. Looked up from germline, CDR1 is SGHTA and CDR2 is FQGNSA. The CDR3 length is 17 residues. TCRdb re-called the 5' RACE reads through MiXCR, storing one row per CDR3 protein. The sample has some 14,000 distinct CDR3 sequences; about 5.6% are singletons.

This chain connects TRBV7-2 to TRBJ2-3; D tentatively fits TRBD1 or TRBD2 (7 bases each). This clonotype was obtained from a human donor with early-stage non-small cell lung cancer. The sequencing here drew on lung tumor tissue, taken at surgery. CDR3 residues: CASSLAGTTPGGDTQYF. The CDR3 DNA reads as TGTGCCAGCAGCTTAGCCGGGACTACCCCAGGGGGAGATACGCAGTATTTT.